Described below is a single T cell receptor (beta chain) sequence and its context. A sample-barcoded 5' primer and a J-beta primer mix were used in a second PCR of roughly 6 to 12 cycles. The template-switch adaptor was a 5' adaptor with 12 random nucleotides. It tagged each cDNA molecule. In TCRdb, the 5' RACE reads were re-called with MiXCR into one record per CDR3 protein. Of almost 300,000 distinct CDR3 sequences listed, 27% are singletons. This sample was included in a study of blood T cells in healthy people across ages. Germline lookup yields CDR1 SQVTM and CDR2 ANQGSEA. The germline V and J ends were trimmed by 4 bases and 2 bases, with 12 bases remaining between them. The length of the CDR3 is 13 residues.

V gene TRBV29-1 combines with J gene TRBJ2-7; D is possibly TRBD2 (6 bases). Source material: blood. This TCR came from a woman aged 65 to 85 in good health. The CDR3 DNA reads as TGCAGCGTTGGAGGGAGGAACCCCTACGAGCAGTACTTC. Residues: CSVGGRNPYEQYF.